Shown below are 5 T cell receptor beta chains from a single sample sequenced in a study of T cells after yellow fever vaccination. TCRdb reprocessed the 5' RACE reads via MiXCR and lists one record per CDR3 protein. The sample has about 320,000 distinct CDR3 sequences; 4% to 5.5% are singletons. The source material was PBMCs, sampled 15 days after the yellow fever booster vaccination. The source of these receptors is a young man who received the YFV17D yellow fever vaccine.

This clonotype has ten or more counts. The genes are TRBV12-3 or TRBV12-4 and TRBJ1-4; TRBD1 aligns across 10 bases. V shed 5 bases, J shed 0 bases, and the junction held 6 bases outside the gene matches. There are 17 residues in the CDR3. The CDR3: CASSPGQGLATNEKLFF. CDR3 DNA: TGTGCCAGCAGTCCGGGACAGGGGCTAGCAACTAATGAAAAACTGTTTTTT.

This clonotype was found a few times. The chain joins TRBV4-1 to TRBJ2-2, with TRBD2 matching over 7 bases. Germline CDR1 and CDR2: MGHRA and YSYEKL. Trimming at V came to 1 base and at J to 7 bases, leaving 6 bases not matched to a gene. This CDR3 region has 15 residues. CDR3 region: CASSQGHGGSGELFF. The DNA for the CDR3 is TGCGCCAGCAGCCAAGGACACGGGGGGAGCGGGGAGCTGTTTTTT.

The chain carries TRBV5-1 and TRBJ1-1; D is uncertain. In germline, CDR1 is SGHRS, CDR2 YFSETQ. The V and J ends lost 0 bases and 7 bases respectively, with 10 bases between them. There are 13 residues in the CDR3. The CDR3 DNA follows: TGCGCCAGCAGCTTGGGAGTCGTGAGTGAAGCTTTCTTT. Protein product: CASSLGVVSEAFF.

This chain uses TRBV6-1 with TRBJ1-2; D remains ambiguous. From germline, CDR1 is MNHNS and CDR2 SASEGT. The CDR3 is made up of 12 amino acids. V lost 8 bases and J lost 5, with 12 bases in between. The CDR3 DNA reads TGTGCCAGCGCACATCGGACTTATGGCTACACCTTC. Protein sequence: CASAHRTYGYTF.

The rearrangement uses TRBV28 and TRBJ2-3; 11 positions match TRBD2. Germline assignment: CDR1 MDHEN and CDR2 SYDVKM. There are 18 residues in the CDR3. Unmatched junction bases numbered 12, after V lost 4 bases and J lost 3 bases. In nucleotides, the CDR3 is TGTGCCAGCAGTTCAAGACTAGCGGGGCGCTTCTTTACAGATACGCAGTATTTT. Residues: CASSSRLAGRFFTDTQYF. Filled out from reference TRBV28 and TRBJ2-3, the complete variable domain reads DVKVTQSSRYLVKRTGEKVFLECVQDMDHENMFWYRQDPGLGLRLIYFSYDVKMKEKGDIPEGYSVSREKKERFSLILESASTNQTSMYLCASSSRLAGRFFTDTQYFGPGTRLTVL.